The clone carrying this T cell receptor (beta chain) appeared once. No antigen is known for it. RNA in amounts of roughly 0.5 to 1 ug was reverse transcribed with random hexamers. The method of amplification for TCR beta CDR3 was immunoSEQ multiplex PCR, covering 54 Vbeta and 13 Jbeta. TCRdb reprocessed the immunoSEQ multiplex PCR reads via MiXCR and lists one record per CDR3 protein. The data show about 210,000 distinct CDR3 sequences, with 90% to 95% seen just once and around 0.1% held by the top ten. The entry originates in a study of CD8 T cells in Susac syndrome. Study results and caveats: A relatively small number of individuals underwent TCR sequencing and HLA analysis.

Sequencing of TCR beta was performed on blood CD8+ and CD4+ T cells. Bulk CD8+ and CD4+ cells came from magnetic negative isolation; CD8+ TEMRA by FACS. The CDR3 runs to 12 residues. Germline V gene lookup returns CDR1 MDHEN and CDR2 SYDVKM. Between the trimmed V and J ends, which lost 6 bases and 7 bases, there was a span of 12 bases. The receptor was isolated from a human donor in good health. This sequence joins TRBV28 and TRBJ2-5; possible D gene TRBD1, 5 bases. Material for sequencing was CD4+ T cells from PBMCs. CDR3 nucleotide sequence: TGTGCCAGCAGCTACCTAAGGGGGACCCAGTACTTC. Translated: CASSYLRGTQYF.